This T cell receptor beta chain was obtained from a study of blood T cell repertoires in COVID-19. About the study: Both acute and convalescent COVID-19 samples were obtained from the United States, Italy and Spain.

Trimming removed 1 base from V and 3 bases from J, with 13 bases in between. The CDR3 totals 15 residues. CDR1 is KGHSH, CDR2 LQKENI, per germline. In the source study's methods: Scientists estimated how many nucleated cells there were by amplifying reference gene primers. Here immunoSEQ multiplex PCR was the method, and the copy in TCRdb shows in-frame clones only, minus some. The DNA was the basis for D and trimming; V, J and clone size are from that table. The sample includes hundreds of thousands of clones, about four fifths of them seen just once. This sequence originates from a woman between 45 and 65 years old with acute or convalescent COVID-19. The material sequenced was peripheral blood. The chain recombines TRBV18 with TRBJ2-7, with D maybe TRBD2 (6 bases). The CDR3: CASSPQEGKVYEQYF. The CDR3 nucleotides are TGTGCCAGCTCACCACAGGAGGGGAAAGTCTACGAGCAGTACTTC.